This T cell receptor beta chain was captured by sequencing in a study of T cell repertoires in cytomegalovirus infection. Study background: The public TCR beta signatures pointed to both CMV infection and matching HLA type.

Trimming cost V 4 bases and J 2 bases, with 10 bases left between them. Germline V gene data show CDR1 as SEHNR and CDR2 as FQNEAQ (reference sequence). The CDR3 runs 14 residues. Study findings and constraints: CMV-specific TCR beta clonotypes restricted by HLA-C were the ones dominating the ex vivo response.

This clonotype was recorded at least ten times. Its antigen is currently unknown. Via MiXCR, TCRdb re-called the reads, giving one row per CDR3 protein. The repertoire has some 300,000 distinct CDR3 sequences, about 9.1% of them found once; the top ten carry about 2.3%. The receptor comes from a human donor in good health (CMV status not recorded). Some clones in this sample may be carry-over from other donors' samples. The V call is TRBV7-9, the J call TRBJ2-3; D unresolved. Sequencing used PBMCs. Here the CDR3 reads CASSYRAFTDTQYF. The DNA of the CDR3 is TGTGCCAGCAGCTATAGAGCTTTCACAGATACGCAGTATTTT.